This T cell receptor (beta chain) was recovered during a study of shared clonotypes between healthy human individuals. Looking at the study overall: Three plates each covered CD4 naive and memory; CD8 naive two, CD8 memory one.

Evenly divided among several immunoSEQ plates was the genomic DNA of each subset. Per sorted-subset replicate PCR, input was approximately 0.2 ug DNA, representing 30,000 or so T cell genomes. The assay was immunoSEQ multiplex PCR, and TCRdb's table has in-frame clones only and misses some. Altogether some 1,400,000 clones are present, roughly 96% being singletons, with the ten largest covering roughly 1.2%. Germline CDR1 reads SGHRS; CDR2 reads YFSETQ. This CDR3 has 15 amino acids. Losses at the gene ends were 3 bases for V and 7 bases for J; bases not matched to a gene: 8. This clone was seen just once.

J is TRBJ2-1 and V is TRBV5-1; 9 bases map to TRBD1. Material for sequencing was naive CD4+ T cells sorted from blood. The subset was: CD45RA+ positively selected. The sequence came from a man in his thirties or forties in good health. As DNA, the CDR3 is TGCGCCAGCAGCTACCCCACCGGACAGGGGAATGAGCAGTTCTTC. It yields the protein CASSYPTGQGNEQFF. Variable domain in full (rest from reference TRBV5-1 and TRBJ2-1): KAGVTQTPRYLIKTRGQQVTLSCSPISGHRSVSWYQQTPGQGLQFLFEYFSETQRNKGNFPGRFSGRQFSNSRSEMNVSTLELGDSALYLCASSYPTGQGNEQFFGPGTRLTVL.